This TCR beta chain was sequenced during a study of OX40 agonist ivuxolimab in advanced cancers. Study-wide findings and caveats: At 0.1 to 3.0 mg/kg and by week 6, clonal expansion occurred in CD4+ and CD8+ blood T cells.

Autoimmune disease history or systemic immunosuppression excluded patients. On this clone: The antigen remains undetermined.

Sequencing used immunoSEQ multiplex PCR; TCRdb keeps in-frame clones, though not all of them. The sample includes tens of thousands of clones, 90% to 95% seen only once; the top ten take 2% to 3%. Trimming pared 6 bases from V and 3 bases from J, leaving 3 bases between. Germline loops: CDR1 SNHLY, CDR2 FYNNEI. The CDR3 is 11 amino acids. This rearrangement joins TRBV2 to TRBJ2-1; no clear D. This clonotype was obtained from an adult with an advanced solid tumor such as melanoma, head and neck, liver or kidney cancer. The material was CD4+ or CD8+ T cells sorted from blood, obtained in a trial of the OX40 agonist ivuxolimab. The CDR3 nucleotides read TGTGCCAGCAGGTTCTACAATGAGCAGTTCTTC. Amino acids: CASRFYNEQFF.